These 19 T cell receptor beta chains originate from one sample sequenced in a study of blood T cell repertoires in COVID-19. The data were produced by immunoSEQ multiplex PCR, yet TCRdb's version contains in-frame clones alone and is incomplete. The table has hundreds of thousands of clones, under 90% seen once. The sequenced sample consisted of PBMCs or T cells enriched from blood (not recorded which). The receptors come from a man aged 40-49 years who had recovered from COVID-19.

The genes are TRBV18 and TRBJ1-5; D is unresolved. Per germline, CDR1 KGHSH and CDR2 LQKENI. V lost 2 bases to trimming and J lost 2 bases, with 4 bases between them. The length of the CDR3 is 13 residues. The CDR3 loop reads CASSPEGNQPQHF. The CDR3 DNA sequence: TGTGCCAGCTCACCAGAGGGCAATCAGCCCCAGCATTTT.

This chain uses TRBV2 with TRBJ1-4; D remains unclear. Germline loops: CDR1 SNHLY, CDR2 FYNNEI. There are 15 residues in the CDR3. Trimming shortened V by 8 bases and J by 0 bases, and 13 bases separated the two germline ends. CDR3 region: CASGRNAATNEKLFF. CDR3 nucleotides: TGTGCCAGCGGGAGAAATGCAGCAACTAATGAAAAACTGTTTTTT.

V usage is TRBV10-1 and J usage is TRBJ1-2, with D tentatively TRBD1 (6 bases). V shed 5 bases and J shed 7 bases, with 14 bases lying between them. CDR1 WNHNN and CDR2 SYGVQD come from the germline V gene (reference sequence). CDR3 length: 13 residues. The CDR3 region is CASSQTGNGGYTF. The CDR3 coding sequence is TGCGCCAGCAGTCAGACAGGAAACGGTGGCTACACCTTC.

The chain links TRBV6-1 to TRBJ1-2; D is unresolved. CDR1 is MNHNS and CDR2 is SASEGT in the germline V gene. Trimming shortened V by 2 bases and J by 2 bases, and 12 bases separated the two germline ends. CDR3 length equals 15 residues. The CDR3 DNA follows: TGTGCCAGCAGTGAACTCTTCGACACGAACTATGGCTACACCTTC. Amino acids: CASSELFDTNYGYTF.

This clone has a handful of counts. The chain links TRBV18 to TRBJ1-1; D not certain. Germline CDR1 is KGHSH and CDR2 is LQKENI. The CDR3 length is 14 residues. Trimming took off 1 base at V and 1 base at J, with 7 bases between the two ends. Here the CDR3 DNA reads TGTGCCAGCTCACCACTACAAGAGAACACTGAAGCTTTCTTT. Translation gives CASSPLQENTEAFF.

The CDR3 DNA reads TGTGCCAGCACCTCACTAGCGCCCAGCTCCTACGAGCAGTACTTC. Translation gives CASTSLAPSSYEQYF. The chain carries TRBV7-2 and TRBJ2-7, with TRBD2 matching 7 bases. V dropped 7 bases and J dropped 0; count of bases not matched to a gene: 9. Germline-derived CDR1 and CDR2 are SGHTA and FQGNSA. The CDR3 length is 15 residues.

This sequence joins TRBV2 and TRBJ2-2; D is possibly TRBD2 (5 bases). Germline loops: CDR1 SNHLY, CDR2 FYNNEI. Trimming pared 2 bases from V and 2 bases from J, leaving 6 bases between. This CDR3 has 14 residues. The CDR3 here is CASSERENTGELFF. CDR3 nucleotide sequence: TGTGCCAGCAGTGAACGGGAAAACACCGGGGAGCTGTTTTTT.

The V gene is TRBV3-1 (or the pseudogene TRBV3-2), the J gene TRBJ2-7, with D perhaps matching TRBD2 (7 bases). Germline CDR1 reads LGHDT; CDR2 reads YNNKEL (reference sequence). V lost 1 base, J lost 6 bases, and 28 bases lay in between. This CDR3 comprises 19 residues. CDR3 DNA sequence: TGTGCCAGCAGCCAAGGGGCCCTCTCCTTGGCGGGGGCGCTGCTCGAGCAGTACTTC. As protein: CASSQGALSLAGALLEQYF.

This clone turned up a few times. The rearrangement joins TRBV7-9 to TRBJ2-1; possible D gene TRBD2, 6 bases. From germline, CDR1 is SEHNR and CDR2 FQNEAQ (reference sequence). Trimming pared 6 bases from V and 3 bases from J, leaving 15 bases between. The CDR3 extends over 15 amino acids. CDR3 sequence reads: CASSLLLAFYNEQFF. CDR3 DNA: TGTGCCAGCAGTCTGCTGCTAGCGTTCTACAATGAGCAGTTCTTC.

Written as DNA, the CDR3 is TGTGCCAGCAGGGGGACAGCTAACAATCAGCCCCAGCATTTT. Its translation is CASRGTANNQPQHF. The chain has TRBV2 and TRBJ1-5, with 7 bases identical to TRBD1. The CDR3 is 14 amino acids. The junction had 5 bases not matched to a gene; V was cut back by 6 bases and J by 3 bases. CDR1 is SNHLY and CDR2 is FYNNEI in the germline V gene.

The CDR3 bases are TGTGCCAGCAGCTCTACTAATGAAAAACTGTTTTTT. It codes for CASSSTNEKLFF. V and J are TRBV7-2 and TRBJ1-4; D is unclear. Deletions cut 4 bases from V and 2 bases from J, with 2 bases between. The CDR3 totals 12 residues. The germline V gene encodes CDR1 SGHTA and CDR2 FQGNSA.

The chain employs TRBV5-1 and TRBJ2-6; maybe TRBD1 (5 bases). The CDR3 contains 18 residues. The V end was cut by 0 bases, the J end by 0 bases, with 13 bases between. Germline V gene sequence: CDR1 SGHRS, CDR2 YFSETQ. In DNA form, the CDR3 reads TGCGCCAGCAGCTTGGAAAGGGCAGGGCGCTCTGGGGCCAACGTCCTGACTTTC. Translating gives CASSLERAGRSGANVLTF.

This clone was recorded once. This same CDR3 is encoded by further DNA sequences in the sample. V is TRBV7-9 and J is TRBJ2-2, with D possibly TRBD2 on 6 matching bases. V lost 6 bases to trimming and J lost 6 bases, with 8 bases between them. Looked up from germline, CDR1 is SEHNR and CDR2 is FQNEAQ (reference sequence). CDR3 length: 12 amino acids. DNA for the CDR3: TGTGCCAGCAGAAGGGACTCCGGGGAGCTGTTTTTT. It encodes CASRRDSGELFF. Together with reference TRBV7-9 and TRBJ2-2, the CDR3 gives the full variable domain: DTGVSQNPRHKITKRGQNVTFRCDPISEHNRLYWYRQTLGQGPEFLTYFQNEAQLEKSRLLSDRFSAERPKGSFSTLEIQRTEQGDSAMYLCASRRDSGELFFGEGSRLTVL.

The DNA of the CDR3 is TGTGCCAGCAGCTTAGCGAGGACTTCCGGGGAGCTGTTTTTT. Protein sequence: CASSLARTSGELFF. The chain has TRBV7-2 and TRBJ2-2; maybe TRBD2 (5 bases). The ends were cut back, 0 bases at V and 6 bases at J, with 8 bases in the middle. The CDR3 length is 14 residues. Germline CDR1 SGHTA, CDR2 FQGNSA. Filled out from reference TRBV7-2 and TRBJ2-2, the complete variable domain reads GAGVSQSPSNKVTEKGKDVELRCDPISGHTALYWYRQSLGQGLEFLIYFQGNSAPDKSGLPSDRFSAERTGGSVSTLTIQRTQQEDSAVYLCASSLARTSGELFFGEGSRLTVL.

The chain carries TRBV7-9 and TRBJ2-7, with D unclear. V shed 6 bases and J shed 3 bases, with 12 bases lying between them. The CDR3 runs 13 residues. Germline-derived CDR1 and CDR2 are SEHNR and FQNEAQ (reference sequence). CDR3 region: CASSHPTDYEQYF. As DNA, the CDR3 is TGTGCCAGCAGTCACCCTACAGACTACGAGCAGTACTTC.

J is TRBJ2-7 and V is TRBV12-3 or TRBV12-4; TRBD1 might be the D (6 bases). Trimming cost V 7 bases and J 3 bases, with 13 bases left between them. The CDR3 has 13 residues. Written as DNA, the CDR3 is TGTGCCAGCATTAGAGGGGGAAACTACGAGCAGTACTTC. This codes for CASIRGGNYEQYF.

This clone has a single count. The chain is built from TRBV7-8 and TRBJ2-2; possibly TRBD1 for D (5 bases). The CDR3 extends over 15 amino acids. Trimming removed 7 bases from V and 4 bases from J, with 16 bases in between. Germline V gene lookup returns CDR1 SGHVS and CDR2 FQNEAQ. Here the CDR3 reads CASTRRGHSTGELFF. DNA for the CDR3: TGTGCCAGCACCCGCCGCGGACATAGCACCGGGGAGCTGTTTTTT.

The chain has TRBV7-3 and TRBJ2-1, with 7 positions matching TRBD2. Germline CDR1 is SGHTA and CDR2 is FQGTGA. The junction had 8 bases not matched to a gene; V was cut back by 2 bases and J by 10 bases. This CDR3 region has 14 residues. CDR3 nucleotides: TGTGCCAGCAGCTTAGTCCAGGGAGGGCGGGAGCAGTTCTTC. It encodes CASSLVQGGREQFF.

The V gene is TRBV29-1, the J gene TRBJ1-1, with D perhaps matching TRBD1 (6 bases). The V gene's germline CDR1 is SQVTM and CDR2 ANQGSEA. This CDR3 contains 13 residues. Written as DNA, the CDR3 is TGCACCGCGACGGGGGGCGAAAACACTGAAGCTTTCTTT. It specifies CTATGGENTEAFF.